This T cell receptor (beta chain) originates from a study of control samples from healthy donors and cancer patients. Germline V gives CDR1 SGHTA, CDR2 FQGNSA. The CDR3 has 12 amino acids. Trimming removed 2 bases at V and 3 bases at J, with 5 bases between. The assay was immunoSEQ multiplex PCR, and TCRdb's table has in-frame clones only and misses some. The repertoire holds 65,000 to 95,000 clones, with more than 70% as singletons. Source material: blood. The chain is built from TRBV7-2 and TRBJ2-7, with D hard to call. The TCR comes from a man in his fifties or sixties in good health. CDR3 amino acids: CASSLNNYEQYF. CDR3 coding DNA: TGTGCCAGCAGCTTAAACAACTACGAGCAGTACTTC.